This T cell receptor (beta chain) is from a study of T cell repertoires in cytomegalovirus infection. Study details: Indications of both CMV infection and matching HLA type were provided by public TCR beta signatures.

TCRdb re-called the reads through MiXCR, storing one row per CDR3 protein. The sample consists of approximately 130,000 distinct CDR3 sequences, 8% to 9% of them appearing once. Study results and caveats: Accumulated public TCR beta family frequency recognized individuals carrying CMV together with the relevant HLA. Dominating the ex vivo response were TCR beta clonotypes that were CMV-specific and HLA-C-restricted.

This CDR3 contains 16 residues. CDR1 SQVTM and CDR2 ANQGSEA come from the germline V gene. V shed 1 base and J shed 0 bases, with 13 bases lying between them. This clonotype came up many times. The target antigen is unknown. The chain uses TRBV29-1 and TRBJ2-1, with D uncertain. Material: PBMCs. The TCR sequence derives from a human donor in good health (CMV status not recorded). Some clones in this sample may be carry-over from other donors' samples. The CDR3 reads CSVEALGTASYNEQFF. CDR3 coding DNA: TGCAGCGTTGAAGCCCTCGGTACAGCCTCCTACAATGAGCAGTTCTTC.